This is a list of T cell receptor beta chains from one sample in a study of cytomegalovirus exposure and HLA in healthy donors. The data were produced by immunoSEQ multiplex PCR, yet TCRdb's version contains in-frame clones alone and is incomplete. The sample lists over 150,000 clones, about 65% occurring once. The material sequenced was PBMCs. The receptors come from a woman under 40 in good health and CMV-seronegative. CDR3s include the opening cysteine and the closing phenylalanine or tryptophan. The D gene is left open where the match is weak. Size tells how often a clone was seen (once, few, many) or the class of an expanded clone, and some rows leave it out.

d_call clone_size cdr3_length j_call v_call cdr3_nt cdr3_aa
TRBD2 NA 15 TRBJ2-1 TRBV18 TGTGCCAGCTCAGTCGGCCTAGCGGGATCTGATGAGCAGTTCTTC CASSVGLAGSDEQFF
NA NA 13 TRBJ2-5 TRBV10-3 TGTGCCATCAGGGCCATCGCACAAGAGACCCAGTACTTC CAIRAIAQETQYF
NA NA 15 TRBJ1-1 TRBV7-9 TGTGCCAGCAGCTTTGGGGGCGCAGGGAACACTGAAGCTTTCTTT CASSFGGAGNTEAFF
TRBD1 NA 13 TRBJ1-2 TRBV5-1 TGCGCCAGCAGCCGTGACAGGGATGCGGGCTACACCTTC CASSRDRDAGYTF
TRBD1 NA 16 TRBJ2-7 TRBV15 TGTGCCACCAGCAGAGAGTTACAGGGGAATCTCTACGAGCAGTACTTC CATSRELQGNLYEQYF
NA few 14 TRBJ2-1 TRBV2 TGTGCCAGCAGTTCCGGACGGGGCTACAATGAGCAGTTCTTC CASSSGRGYNEQFF
TRBD1 NA 13 TRBJ2-5 TRBV14 TGTGCCAGCAGCCGGACAGGGTCTGAGACCCAGTACTTC CASSRTGSETQYF
TRBD1 few 15 TRBJ1-5 TRBV4-2 TGTGCCAGCAGCTCTCGGACAGGGGTTCATCAGCCCCAGCATTTT CASSSRTGVHQPQHF
TRBD2 few 18 TRBJ2-2 TRBV5-4 TGTGCCAGCAGCACGCGGGGGGGACTAGCGGGGAAGACCGGGGAGCTGTTTTTT CASSTRGGLAGKTGELFF
NA NA 13 TRBJ2-1 TRBV28 TGTGCCAGCAGGCCAGGGGAGGGCAATGAGCAGTTCTTC CASRPGEGNEQFF
TRBD1 NA 13 TRBJ1-5 TRBV5-4 TGTGCCAGCAGCCCGGACAGGGATCAGCCCCAGCATTTT CASSPDRDQPQHF
NA few 10 TRBJ2-5 TRBV20-1 TGCAGTGCTAGCCAGGAGACCCAGTACTTC CSASQETQYF
TRBD1 NA 15 TRBJ2-1 TRBV5-6 TGTGCCAGCAGCGCGTCGGACAGGGGACACAATGAGCAGTTCTTC CASSASDRGHNEQFF
TRBD1 NA 16 TRBJ2-3 TRBV9 TGTGCCAGCAGCACCGCCGGGACAGTCAGCACAGATACGCAGTATTTT CASSTAGTVSTDTQYF
TRBD1 NA 13 TRBJ2-5 TRBV15 TGTGCCACCTCCCGGGACAGGGGTGAGACCCAGTACTTC CATSRDRGETQYF
TRBD1 NA 14 TRBJ2-7 TRBV4-3 TGCGCCAGCAGCCCCGGGACAGGCGACTACGAGCAGTACTTC CASSPGTGDYEQYF
NA NA 14 TRBJ2-7 TRBV28 TGTGCCAGCAGTCCTGACTCCAGCTCCTACGAGCAGTACTTC CASSPDSSSYEQYF
NA NA 13 TRBJ1-5 TRBV19 TGTGCCAGTAGTATAAACCGAGATCAGCCCCAGCATTTT CASSINRDQPQHF
NA NA 15 TRBJ1-1 TRBV5-1 TGCGCCAGCAGCTTGGTAAGAGGGTTTGGTTCTGAAGCTTTCTTT CASSLVRGFGSEAFF
TRBD2 NA 15 TRBJ2-7 TRBV7-2 TGTGCCAGCAGCCCAGGCGGACTAGCGAGTTACGAGCAGTACTTC CASSPGGLASYEQYF
TRBD1 few 14 TRBJ1-4 TRBV5-1 TGCGCCAGCAGCGAAGGACAGGGTTATGAAAAACTGTTTTTT CASSEGQGYEKLFF
NA NA 12 TRBJ1-2 TRBV6-6 TGTGCCAGCTACGGAGGGGGGGAAGGCTACACCTTC CASYGGGEGYTF
TRBD1 NA 14 TRBJ1-5 TRBV27 TGTGCCAGCAGGGACAGGGGGCTTGTTCAGCCCCAGCATTTT CASRDRGLVQPQHF
NA once 10 TRBJ1-3 TRBV30 TGTGCTACTGCTGGAAACACCATATATTTT CATAGNTIYF
TRBD1 NA 15 TRBJ2-3 TRBV7-9 TGTGCCAGCAGCTTAGGGACAGGGAGCACAGATACGCAGTATTTT CASSLGTGSTDTQYF
NA few 13 TRBJ1-1 TRBV30 TGTGCCTGGGGGCCACAGGGGAACACTGAAGCTTTCTTT CAWGPQGNTEAFF
NA once 14 TRBJ1-1 TRBV7-9 TGTGCCAGCAGCTTAGGGGGCTTTAACACTGAAGCTTTCTTT CASSLGGFNTEAFF
NA few 15 TRBJ2-7 TRBV5-4 TGTGCCAGCAGCTCCGCCGAGACAGGCGCCTACGAGCAGTACTTC CASSSAETGAYEQYF
NA few 13 TRBJ2-1 TRBV27 TGTGCCAGCAGTTTGGACAGAACCAATGAGCAGTTCTTC CASSLDRTNEQFF
TRBD2 few 15 TRBJ2-7 TRBV2 TGTGCCAGCAGTGTACGAACTAGCGGGGAGGTTGAGCAGTACTTC CASSVRTSGEVEQYF
NA NA 14 TRBJ1-1 TRBV15 TGTGCCACCAGCAGAGTTCAGGGTTCCACTGAAGCTTTCTTT CATSRVQGSTEAFF
NA NA 11 TRBJ1-1 TRBV29-1 TGCAGCGTGCGAAAGGGCGGGGGATCTTTCTTT CSVRKGGGSFF
NA NA 15 TRBJ2-7 TRBV7-3 TGTGCCAGCAGCCCGGGAGAGGGGTGGTCCTACGAGCAGTACTTC CASSPGEGWSYEQYF
TRBD1 NA 13 TRBJ2-7 TRBV13 TGTGCCAGCAGCTCGGGACAGTCCTACGAGCAGTACTTC CASSSGQSYEQYF
TRBD1 NA 13 TRBJ1-6 TRBV6-5 TGTGCCAGCAGGTGGACAGGGGATTCACCCCTCCACTTT CASRWTGDSPLHF
TRBD2 NA 15 TRBJ2-1 TRBV7-3 TGTGCCAGCAGCTTAAGTAGCGGGAGCGGGAATGAGCAGTTCTTC CASSLSSGSGNEQFF
TRBD1 NA 14 TRBJ2-2 TRBV7-9 TGTGCCATCGGGACAGGGCCGAACACCGGGGAGCTGTTTTTT CAIGTGPNTGELFF
NA NA 15 TRBJ1-1 TRBV30 TGTGCCTGGAGCGTCTCGGCAGGGGTGAACACTGAAGCTTTCTTT CAWSVSAGVNTEAFF
NA NA 12 TRBJ2-2 TRBV30 TGTGCCTGGATTCAGATTACCGGGGAGCTGTTTTTT CAWIQITGELFF
TRBD1 NA 16 TRBJ1-1 TRBV2 TGTGCCAGCAGTGTTTTATCAGGACAGGGGAACACTGAAGCTTTCTTT CASSVLSGQGNTEAFF
NA NA 15 TRBJ1-4 TRBV6-1 TGTGCCAGCAGTGGGGAGATGGGGTGGAATGAAAAACTGTTTTTT CASSGEMGWNEKLFF
NA NA 17 TRBJ2-6 TRBV7-2 TGTGCCAGCAGCCTCCTCGGGACTTCCTCTGGGGCCAACGTCCTGACTTTC CASSLLGTSSGANVLTF
NA few 15 TRBJ2-1 TRBV5-1 TGCGCCAGCAGCTTGGTAGGGACTTCCTACAATGAGCAGTTCTTC CASSLVGTSYNEQFF
TRBD2 NA 17 TRBJ2-2 TRBV5-1 TGCGCCAGCAGCTCCTATAGCGGGAGGGCCGGGGTCGGGGAGCTGTTTTTT CASSSYSGRAGVGELFF
NA NA 14 TRBJ1-4 TRBV4-3 TGCGCCAGCAGCCAAACAGGGTTTGGGGAAAAACTGTTTTTT CASSQTGFGEKLFF
NA NA 13 TRBJ1-2 TRBV7-9 TGTGCCAGCAGCCCGGGGACAACCTATGGCTACACCTTC CASSPGTTYGYTF
TRBD2 NA 17 TRBJ2-2 TRBV7-6 TGTGCCAGCATCAAACTAGCGGGGGGGCCTGTGACCGGGGAGCTGTTTTTT CASIKLAGGPVTGELFF
NA few 14 TRBJ2-2 TRBV9 TGTGCCAGCAGCGTAGATCGAGCCGGCGGGGAGCTGTTTTTT CASSVDRAGGELFF
TRBD1 once 20 TRBJ2-1 TRBV6-7 TGTGCCAGCAGTTATTCCTCGGACAGGGCCCTCCCATTCTCCTACAATGAGCAGTTCTTC CASSYSSDRALPFSYNEQFF
TRBD1 once 15 TRBJ2-4 TRBV6-1 TGTGCCAGCAGGTTGACAGGGGGAGGGCAGGACATTCAGTACTTC CASRLTGGGQDIQYF
NA NA 15 TRBJ1-1 TRBV23-1 TGCGCCAGCAGTCTCGGGCTCCCGGGGGACACTGAAGCTTTCTTT CASSLGLPGDTEAFF
NA NA 14 TRBJ2-2 TRBV5-1 TGCGCCAGCAGCTTGCGCCCAGGCACCGGGGAGCTGTTTTTT CASSLRPGTGELFF
NA NA 14 TRBJ2-5 TRBV4-1 TGCGCCAGCAGCCAAGAAGAAACCAGGCGCACCCAGTACTTC CASSQEETRRTQYF
TRBD1 few 15 TRBJ2-7 TRBV19 TGTGCCAGTAGTATACCGGCAGGGGGCGAATACGAGCAGTACTTC CASSIPAGGEYEQYF
NA NA 16 TRBJ1-5 TRBV12-5 TGTGCTAGTGGTCAAACCGCCTCAGGAGCGGAACAGCCCCAGCATTTT CASGQTASGAEQPQHF
TRBD2 once 14 TRBJ2-5 TRBV10-3 TGTGCCATCAGAGCGGGGGAGCTCCAAGAGACCCAGTACTTC CAIRAGELQETQYF
TRBD1 NA 13 TRBJ2-7 TRBV27 TGTGCCAGCAGTTTATACAGGGGCTACGAGCAGTACTTC CASSLYRGYEQYF
NA NA 13 TRBJ1-1 TRBV9 TGTGCCAGCAGCGTAGTTCTCAGGGCCCGCTTAACCTTT CASSVVLRARLTF
TRBD2 NA 15 TRBJ2-1 TRBV5-4 TGTGCCAGCAGCCATTCGGGACTAGCGGACAATGAGCAGTTCTTC CASSHSGLADNEQFF